The entry below describes one T cell receptor beta chain. This clone came up once. What antigen it recognizes has not been identified. Base quality data are lacking; no much larger clone is found one base away. To be included, a participant needed at least one PBMC sample from before ART initiation plus at least two post-ART samples. Treatment was received in the United States of America by all participants with HIV. Before DNA extraction, cryopreserved samples containing roughly 0.9-10 million PBMC were thawed and washed. At the time of the earliest PBMC sample, participants with HIV were aged between about 23 and 55 years. Per participant, PBMC samples came from 1-4 timepoints prior to ART initiation and 2-8 timepoints following ART initiation, for a median of 7 samples. Serial HIV viral load, CD4+ T-cell count, ART history and demographic data were obtained for every participant. Genomic DNA was extracted from unsorted PBMC with a Qiagen kit on a QIAcube, processed in batches of 12 samples.

Sequencing of the TRB variable region was done with the immunoSEQ hsTCRB v3.0 assay at survey level resolution. A depth of roughly 35,000-55,000 T-cell genomes per sample was targeted for TRB sequencing. Pooled TRB libraries were sequenced on an Illumina MiSeq with a v3 150-cycle kit. The original methods were these. Repertoire analysis was run in R within a reproducible Nextflow workflow that covered QC, data transformation and analysis. LymphoSeq2, an R package for exploring AIRR-Seq data, was used to implement custom analyses. After excluding several samples that yielded fewer than 5000 total TRB sequences, 150 to 200 HIV repertoires remained for analysis. Among the approximately 190 HIV repertoires that were kept, almost 60 were collected before ART initiation and over 120 were collected after ART initiation. Each repertoire was downsampled to 5000 TRB nucleotide sequences, and summary statistics were averaged across 100 downsampling iterations. TRB sequences were retained for analysis only if CDR3 regions of at least seven amino acids were present. Diversity was assessed using a clonality score derived from Shannon entropy and using the Gini coefficient. In repertoire networks, the top 5000 CDR3 amino acid sequences were linked whenever an edit distance of one separated two sequences. Antigen specificity groups and MHC restriction were predicted for TRB CDR3 amino acid sequences with GLIPH2. To flag known CMV, EBV, HIV or tissue antigen associations, CDR3 amino acid sequences were matched against VDJdb and McPAS-TCR. Pre-ART, post-ART and control groups were compared with Wilcoxon signed-rank tests and Holm-Bonferroni correction. Held by TCRdb, this immuneACCESS table contains in-frame sequences only and omits some clones. Under half of the omission traces to an unresolved V gene where checked; the cause of the rest is unknown. The V and J calls and clone size come from that table; D and trimming were worked out from the DNA. This sample comprises 40,000 to 50,000 clones, approximately 94% of them detected only once. The ten most abundant clones make up approximately 2.2% of the sample.

The entry originates in a study of long-term antiretroviral therapy in people with HIV (dated 2022 in TCRdb). For the study in its entirety: Collection of the earliest samples took place about a decade ahead of the 2015 WHO recommendation for immediate ART, at a time when ART was typically delayed until CD4 counts fell. Of the roughly 30 participants with HIV, about a dozen were female. The cohort contributed 150 to 200 cryopreserved PBMC samples from around 30 adults with confirmed HIV infection, collected serially over a mean of about 6 years (range 1-12). A retrospective serial study tested whether changes in peripheral blood TRB repertoire composition and diversity were associated with ART initiation and durable HIV suppression. Test extractions of a monoclonal T-cell line alongside under 35 polyclonal samples showed no cross-contamination during QIAcube processing.

What the research found in general, with its limitations: Narrower CDR3 length ranges were observed in HIV repertoires than in controls, and an antigen-experienced repertoire with only a slight naive shift after ART was suggested by the network structure. Limited PBMC availability meant only the TCR beta chain was sequenced, without alpha chain pairing. Because pre-ART samples had limited cell numbers, profiling was done on unsorted PBMC rather than on sorted CD4+ and CD8+ T cells. The samples span the years 2004 to 2017, and the ART regimens used at that time may not be as effective as current regimens. Inferences about post-ART repertoire changes are limited because no data were available on ART adherence, viral resistance or therapy changes. Starting ART was linked to a significant rise in TRB diversity, yet even after long-term ART the diversity remained significantly lower than in transplant donor controls. The repertoire was dominated across all time points by expanded TRB clones identified before ART initiation, although this dominance was seen to fluctuate and to decrease in many PLHIV after ART.

Its CDR3 holds 16 amino acids, cysteine through phenylalanine. Only CDR3 DNA remains: 48 bases, in frame from the first base. The V end loses 4 bases and the J end loses 2 bases, and a stretch of 18 bases separates them. Based on the germline V gene (reference sequence), the CDR1 and CDR2 sequences are SGHNT and YYREEE. This receptor was identified in a man aged 30 to 45 with HIV. The specimen was unsorted PBMCs, collected around 9.2 years after starting antiretroviral therapy. The chain couples TRBV5-4 to TRBJ2-5, with TRBD1 perhaps the D gene, on 6 matching bases. Here is the DNA: TGTGCCAGCAGCCAGATCCCAGGGGCGGAACAAGAGACCCAGTACTTC. This gives the protein CASSQIPGAEQETQYF. This CDR3, with the reference TRBV5-4 and TRBJ2-5 proteins standing in past its ends, gives the full variable domain ETGVTQSPTHLIKTRGQQVTLRCSSQSGHNTVSWYQQALGQGPQFIFQYYREEENGRGNFPPRFSGLQFPNYSSELNVNALELDDSALYLCASSQIPGAEQETQYFGPGTRLLVL.